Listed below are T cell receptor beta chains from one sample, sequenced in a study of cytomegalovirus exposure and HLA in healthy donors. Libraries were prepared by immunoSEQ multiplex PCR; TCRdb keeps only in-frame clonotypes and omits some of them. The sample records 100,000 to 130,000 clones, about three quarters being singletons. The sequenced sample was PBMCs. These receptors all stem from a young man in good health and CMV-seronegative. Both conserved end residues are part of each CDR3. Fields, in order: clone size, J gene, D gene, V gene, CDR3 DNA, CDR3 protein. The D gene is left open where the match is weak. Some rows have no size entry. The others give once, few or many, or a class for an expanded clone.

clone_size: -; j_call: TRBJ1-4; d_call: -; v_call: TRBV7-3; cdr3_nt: TGTGCCAGCAGCTTGGGTCCAGGAATCGGAGAAAAACTGTTTTTT; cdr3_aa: CASSLGPGIGEKLFF
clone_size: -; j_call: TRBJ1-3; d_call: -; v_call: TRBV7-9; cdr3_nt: TGTGCCAGCAGCTTAACAGTCTGGTACTCTGGAAACACCATATATTTT; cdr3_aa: CASSLTVWYSGNTIYF
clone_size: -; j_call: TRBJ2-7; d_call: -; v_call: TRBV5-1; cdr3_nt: TGCGCCTCCAGGGGCGGATCGTACGAGCAGTACTTC; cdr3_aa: CASRGGSYEQYF
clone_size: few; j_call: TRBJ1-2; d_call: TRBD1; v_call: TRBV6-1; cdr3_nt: TGTGCCAGCAGGGGGACAGGGGACGTCGGCTACACCTTC; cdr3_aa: CASRGTGDVGYTF
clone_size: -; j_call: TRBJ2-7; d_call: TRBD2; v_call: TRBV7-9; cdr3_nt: TGTGCCAGCAGCTTAGTGGGGGGGTCCTACGAGCAGTACTTC; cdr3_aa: CASSLVGGSYEQYF
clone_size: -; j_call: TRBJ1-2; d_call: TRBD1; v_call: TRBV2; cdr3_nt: TGTGCCAGCAGTGAGAAACAGGGGGCGCACGGCTACACCTTC; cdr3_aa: CASSEKQGAHGYTF
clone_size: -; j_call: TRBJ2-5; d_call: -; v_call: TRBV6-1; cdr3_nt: TGTGCCAGCAGAACCATGGGGGCAGAGACCCAGTACTTC; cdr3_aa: CASRTMGAETQYF
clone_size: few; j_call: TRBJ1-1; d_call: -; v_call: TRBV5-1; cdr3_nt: TGCGCCAGCAGCTACGCTCAGGACACTGAAGCTTTCTTT; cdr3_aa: CASSYAQDTEAFF
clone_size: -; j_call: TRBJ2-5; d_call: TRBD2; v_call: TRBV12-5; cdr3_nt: TGTGCTAGTGGTTTGGCAGGGACTAGCGGAGCTCAAGAGACCCAGTACTTC; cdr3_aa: CASGLAGTSGAQETQYF
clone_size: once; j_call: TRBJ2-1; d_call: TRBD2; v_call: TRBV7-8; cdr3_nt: TGTGCCAGCAGCACTAGCGGGGCTTCCTACAATGAGCAGTTCTTC; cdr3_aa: CASSTSGASYNEQFF
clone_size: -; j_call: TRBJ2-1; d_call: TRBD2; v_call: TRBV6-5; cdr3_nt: TGTGCCAGCAGTTTCTGGACTAGCGGGAGGGAAAATGAGCAGTTCTTC; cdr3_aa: CASSFWTSGRENEQFF
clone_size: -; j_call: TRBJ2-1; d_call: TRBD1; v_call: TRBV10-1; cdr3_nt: TGCGCCAGCAGTGGGGGGGCAGGGGGCTTTGAGCAGTTCTTC; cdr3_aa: CASSGGAGGFEQFF
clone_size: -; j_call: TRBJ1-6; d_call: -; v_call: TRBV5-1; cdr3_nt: TGCGCCAGCAGCTTGGGGAGCTCCTATAATTCACCCCTCCACTTT; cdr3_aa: CASSLGSSYNSPLHF
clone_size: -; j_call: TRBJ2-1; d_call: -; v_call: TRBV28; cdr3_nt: TGTGCCAGCAAGGGAGGAGATGAGCAGTTCTTC; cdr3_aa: CASKGGDEQFF
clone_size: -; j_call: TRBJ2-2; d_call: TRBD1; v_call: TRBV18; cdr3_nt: TGTGCCAGCTCACCGGACAGGGCCGGGGAGCTGTTTTTT; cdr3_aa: CASSPDRAGELFF
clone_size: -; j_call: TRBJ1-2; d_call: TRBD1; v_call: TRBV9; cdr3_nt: TGTGCCAGCAGCGCCTGGGACAGGGAACATGGCTACACCTTC; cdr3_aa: CASSAWDREHGYTF
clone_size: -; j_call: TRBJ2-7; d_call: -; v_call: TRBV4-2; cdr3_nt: TGTGCCAGCAGCCAATCCTTCGCGACACCTGCCTACGAGCAGTACTTC; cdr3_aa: CASSQSFATPAYEQYF
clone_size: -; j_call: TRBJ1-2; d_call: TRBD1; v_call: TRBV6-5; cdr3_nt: TGTGCCAGCAGTCACCGGACTGACAGGGATGGCTACACCTTC; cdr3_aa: CASSHRTDRDGYTF
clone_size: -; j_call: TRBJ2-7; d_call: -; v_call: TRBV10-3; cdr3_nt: TGTGCCATCGGGGGGACAGCCGCCGATTACGAGCAGTACTTC; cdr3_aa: CAIGGTAADYEQYF
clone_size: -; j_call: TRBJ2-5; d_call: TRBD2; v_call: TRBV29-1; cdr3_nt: TGCAGCGTTGCGGGGGGGGTCGGGGAGACCCAGTACTTC; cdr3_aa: CSVAGGVGETQYF
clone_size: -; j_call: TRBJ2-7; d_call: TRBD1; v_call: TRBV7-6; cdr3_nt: TGTGCCAGCAGCCTTGGACAGGGACTCTCCTACGAGCAGTACTTC; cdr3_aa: CASSLGQGLSYEQYF
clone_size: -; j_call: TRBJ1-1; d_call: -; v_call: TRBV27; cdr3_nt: TGTGCCAGCAGTTTCCGGACCACGGGGACTGAAGCTTTCTTT; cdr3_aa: CASSFRTTGTEAFF
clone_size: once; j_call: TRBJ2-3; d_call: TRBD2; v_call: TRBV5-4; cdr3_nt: TGTGCCAGCAGCTTGGGGACTAGCGGACCTAGCACAGATACGCAGTATTTT; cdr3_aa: CASSLGTSGPSTDTQYF
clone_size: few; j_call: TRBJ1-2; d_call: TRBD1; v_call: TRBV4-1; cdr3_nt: TGCGCCAGCAGCCTGGGACAGGGGGCGATCCAGGCCGGCTACACCTTC; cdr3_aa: CASSLGQGAIQAGYTF
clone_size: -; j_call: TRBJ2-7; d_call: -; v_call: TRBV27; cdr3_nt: TGTGCCAGCAGACCCGACAGGTACTACGAGCAGTACTTC; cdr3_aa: CASRPDRYYEQYF
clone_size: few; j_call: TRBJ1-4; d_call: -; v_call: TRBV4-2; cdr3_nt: TGTGCCAGCAGCCAAGAGAGGTCTAGTGAAAAACTGTTTTTT; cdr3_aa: CASSQERSSEKLFF
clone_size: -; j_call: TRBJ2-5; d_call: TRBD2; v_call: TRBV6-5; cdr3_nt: TGTGCCAGCAGTTACTCGCGGGGGGGCTTAGAGCAGTACTTC; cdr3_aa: CASSYSRGGLEQYF
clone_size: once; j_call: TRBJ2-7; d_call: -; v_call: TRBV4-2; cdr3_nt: TGTGCCAGCAGCCAAGTAGGGGGACTATCCCCCTACGAGCAGTACTTC; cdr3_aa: CASSQVGGLSPYEQYF
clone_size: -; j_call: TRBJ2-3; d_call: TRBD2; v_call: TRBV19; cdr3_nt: TGTGCCAGTAGTACCCCTAGCGGGGGGATAGATACGCAGTATTTT; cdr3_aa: CASSTPSGGIDTQYF
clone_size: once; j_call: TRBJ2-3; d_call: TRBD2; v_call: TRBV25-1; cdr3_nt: TGTGCCAGCAGTGTCAGCGGGAGGGCCCCAGATACGCAGTATTTT; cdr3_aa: CASSVSGRAPDTQYF
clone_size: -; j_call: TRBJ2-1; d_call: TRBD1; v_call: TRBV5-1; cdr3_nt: TGCGCCAGCAGCTTTGGACAGGGGGCTTTCAATGAGCAGTTCTTC; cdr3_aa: CASSFGQGAFNEQFF
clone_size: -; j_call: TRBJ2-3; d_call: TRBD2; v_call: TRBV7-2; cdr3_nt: TGTGCCAGCAGCTCAGGACTAGCGGGGGGCGCAGATACGCAGTATTTT; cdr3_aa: CASSSGLAGGADTQYF
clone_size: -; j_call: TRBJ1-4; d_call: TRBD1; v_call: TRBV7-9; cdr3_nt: TGTTCCAGCAGACCGGGACAGGGGGCAATATCTAATGAAAAACTGTTTTTT; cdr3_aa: CSSRPGQGAISNEKLFF
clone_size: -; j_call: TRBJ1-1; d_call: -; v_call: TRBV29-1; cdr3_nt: TGCAGCGTTGGCCAAGCGGTACGGGGGACTGAAGCTTTCTTT; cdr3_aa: CSVGQAVRGTEAFF
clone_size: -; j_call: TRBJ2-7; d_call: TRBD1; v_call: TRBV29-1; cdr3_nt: TGCAGCGTTGAAAGCCCGACAGGGGGCCGAGGGCAGTACTTC; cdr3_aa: CSVESPTGGRGQYF
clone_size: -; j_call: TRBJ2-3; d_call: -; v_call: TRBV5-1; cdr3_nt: TGCGCCAGCAGCTTGGGACAGGTTGCGCACACAGATACGCAGTATTTT; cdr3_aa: CASSLGQVAHTDTQYF
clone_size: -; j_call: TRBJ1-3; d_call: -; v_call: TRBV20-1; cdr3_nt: TGCAGTGCTTACACTGGAAACACCATATATTTT; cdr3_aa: CSAYTGNTIYF
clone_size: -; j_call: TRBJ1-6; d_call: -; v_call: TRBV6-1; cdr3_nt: TGTGCCAGCAGTCAACGAGAGAATTCACCCCTCCACTTT; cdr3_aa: CASSQRENSPLHF
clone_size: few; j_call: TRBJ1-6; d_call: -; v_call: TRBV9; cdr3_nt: TGTGCCAGCAGCGCCCGGGACTCCTATAATTCACCCCTCCACTTT; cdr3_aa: CASSARDSYNSPLHF
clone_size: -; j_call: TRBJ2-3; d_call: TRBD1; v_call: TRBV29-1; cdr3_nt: TGCAGCGTTGGTGCCAGGGGGCGAACAGATACGCAGTATTTT; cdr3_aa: CSVGARGRTDTQYF
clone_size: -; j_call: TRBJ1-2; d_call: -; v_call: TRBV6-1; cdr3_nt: TGTGCCAGCAGCCATCAAGGGGGGGATGGCTACACCTTC; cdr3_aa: CASSHQGGDGYTF
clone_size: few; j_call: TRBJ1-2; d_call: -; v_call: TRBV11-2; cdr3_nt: TGTGCCAGCAGCCGTACAGGCTATGGCTACACCTTC; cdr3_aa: CASSRTGYGYTF
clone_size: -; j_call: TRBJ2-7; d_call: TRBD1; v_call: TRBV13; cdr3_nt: TGTGCCAGCAGCCTGGGACAGCAAGACTACGAGCAGTACTTC; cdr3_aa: CASSLGQQDYEQYF
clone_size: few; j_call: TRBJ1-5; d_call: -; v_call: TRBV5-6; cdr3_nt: TGTGCCAGCAGCTTGGCCGGGGATAGCAATCAGCCCCAGCATTTT; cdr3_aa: CASSLAGDSNQPQHF
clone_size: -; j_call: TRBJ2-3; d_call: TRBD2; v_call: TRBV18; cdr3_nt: TGTGCCAGCTCCCAAGGACTAGCGGGTGGCACAGATACGCAGTATTTT; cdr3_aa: CASSQGLAGGTDTQYF
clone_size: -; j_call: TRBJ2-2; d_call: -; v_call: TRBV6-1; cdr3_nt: TGTGCCAGCAGTGACGGGACAAGGTCGGGGGAGCTGTTTTTT; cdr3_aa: CASSDGTRSGELFF
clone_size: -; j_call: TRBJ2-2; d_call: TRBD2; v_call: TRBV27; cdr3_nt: TGTGCCAGCAGTTTATTACTCGGACTAGCGGCCGCTGGGGAGCTGTTTTTT; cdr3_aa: CASSLLLGLAAAGELFF
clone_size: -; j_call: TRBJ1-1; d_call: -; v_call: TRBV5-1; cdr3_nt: TGCGCCAGCAGCTTGGGTACTGCTAACACTGAAGCTTTCTTT; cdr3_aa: CASSLGTANTEAFF
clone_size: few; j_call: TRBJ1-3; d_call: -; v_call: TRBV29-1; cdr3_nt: TGCAGCGTTGAAGCGGATCCAGGCAATTCTGGAAACACCATATATTTT; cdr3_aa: CSVEADPGNSGNTIYF
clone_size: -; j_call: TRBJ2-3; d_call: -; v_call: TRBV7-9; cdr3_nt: TGTGCCAGCAGCTTCAAGCGCACAGATACGCAGTATTTT; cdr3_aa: CASSFKRTDTQYF
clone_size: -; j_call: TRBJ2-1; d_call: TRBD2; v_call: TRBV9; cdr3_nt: TGTGCCAGCAGCGCGGGGACTAGCGGATACAATGAGCAGTTCTTC; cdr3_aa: CASSAGTSGYNEQFF
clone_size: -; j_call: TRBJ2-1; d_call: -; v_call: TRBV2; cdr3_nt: TGTGCCAGCAGTGAACAGGGGCCCTCCTACAATGAGCAGTTCTTC; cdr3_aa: CASSEQGPSYNEQFF
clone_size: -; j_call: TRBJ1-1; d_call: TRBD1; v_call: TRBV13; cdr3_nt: TGTGCCAGCAGCTTAGTGGGACAGGGGGCGACTGAAGCTTTCTTT; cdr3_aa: CASSLVGQGATEAFF
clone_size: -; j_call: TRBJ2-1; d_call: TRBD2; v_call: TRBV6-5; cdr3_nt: TGTGCCAGCAGTGAGGGAGGGAATGAGCAGTTCTTC; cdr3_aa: CASSEGGNEQFF
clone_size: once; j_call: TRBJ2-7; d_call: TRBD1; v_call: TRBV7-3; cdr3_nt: TGTGCCAGCAGCTTATCAACAGGGGGCTACGAGCAGTACTTC; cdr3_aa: CASSLSTGGYEQYF
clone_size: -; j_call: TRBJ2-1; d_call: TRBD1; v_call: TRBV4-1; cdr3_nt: TGCGCCAGCAGCCAAGAGGACAGGGCCTACAATGAGCAGTTCTTC; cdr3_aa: CASSQEDRAYNEQFF
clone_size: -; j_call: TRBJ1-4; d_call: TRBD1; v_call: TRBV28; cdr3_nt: TGTGCCAGCAGAACAGGGGAGGAAAAACTGTTTTTT; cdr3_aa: CASRTGEEKLFF
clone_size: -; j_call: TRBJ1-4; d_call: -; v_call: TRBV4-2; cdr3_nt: TGTGCCAGCAGCCAAGATCGGGGGGAAAAACTGTTTTTT; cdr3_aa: CASSQDRGEKLFF
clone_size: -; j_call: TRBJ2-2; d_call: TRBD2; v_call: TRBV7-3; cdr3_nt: TGTGCCAGCAGCTTCCTAGCGGGAGGGCCGGGCGCCGGGGAGCTGTTTTTT; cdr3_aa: CASSFLAGGPGAGELFF